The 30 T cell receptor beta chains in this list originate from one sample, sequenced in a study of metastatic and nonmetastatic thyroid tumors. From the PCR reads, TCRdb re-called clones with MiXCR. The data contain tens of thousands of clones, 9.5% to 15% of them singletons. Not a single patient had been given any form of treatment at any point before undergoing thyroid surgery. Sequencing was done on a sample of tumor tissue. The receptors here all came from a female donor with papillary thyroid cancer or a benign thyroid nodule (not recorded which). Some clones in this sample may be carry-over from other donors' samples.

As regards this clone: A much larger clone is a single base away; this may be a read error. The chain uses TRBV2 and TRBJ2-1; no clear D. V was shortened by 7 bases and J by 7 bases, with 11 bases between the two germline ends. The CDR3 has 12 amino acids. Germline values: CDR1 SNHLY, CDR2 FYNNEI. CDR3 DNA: TGTGCCAGCATCTCGTTGGGAAATGAGCAGTTCTTC. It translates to CASISLGNEQFF. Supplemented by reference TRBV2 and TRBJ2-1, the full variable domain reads EPEVTQTPSHQVTQMGQEVILRCVPISNHLYFYWYRQILGQKVEFLVSFYNNEISEKSEIFDDQFSVERPDGSNFTLKIRSTKLEDSAMYFCASISLGNEQFFGPGTRLTVL.

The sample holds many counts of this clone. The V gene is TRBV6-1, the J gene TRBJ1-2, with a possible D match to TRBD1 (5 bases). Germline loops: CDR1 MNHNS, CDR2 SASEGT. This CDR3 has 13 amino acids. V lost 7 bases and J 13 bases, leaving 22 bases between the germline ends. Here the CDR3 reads CASTIWGPEARTF. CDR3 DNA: TGTGCCAGCACCATTTGGGGCCCCGAGGCTCGCACCTTC.

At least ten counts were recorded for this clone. The DNA of the CDR3 is TGTGCCAGTAGTACGGGATTCTCTGGAAACACCATATATTTT. Encoded protein: CASSTGFSGNTIYF. This chain links TRBV19 with TRBJ1-3; D gene uncertain. Trimming shortened V by 4 bases and J by 0 bases, and 7 bases separated the two germline ends. The germline V gene has CDR1 LNHDA and CDR2 SQIVND (reference sequence). The CDR3 length is 14 residues.

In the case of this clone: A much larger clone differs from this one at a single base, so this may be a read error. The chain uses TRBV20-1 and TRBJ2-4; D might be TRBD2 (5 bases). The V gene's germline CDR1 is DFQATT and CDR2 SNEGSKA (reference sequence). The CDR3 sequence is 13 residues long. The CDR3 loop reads CSAKSLAPPIQHF. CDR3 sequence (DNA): TGCAGTGCTAAGTCTCTAGCCCCTCCCATTCAGCACTTC.

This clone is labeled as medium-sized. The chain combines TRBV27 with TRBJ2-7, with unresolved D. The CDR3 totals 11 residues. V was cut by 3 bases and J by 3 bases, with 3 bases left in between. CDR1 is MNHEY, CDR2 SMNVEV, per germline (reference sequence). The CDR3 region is CASSFDYEQYF. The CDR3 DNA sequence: TGTGCCAGCAGTTTTGACTACGAGCAGTACTTC.

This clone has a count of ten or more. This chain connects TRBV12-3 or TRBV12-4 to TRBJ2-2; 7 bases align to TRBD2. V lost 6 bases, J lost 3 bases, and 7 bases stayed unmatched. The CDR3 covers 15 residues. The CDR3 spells CASSRGTTYTGELFF. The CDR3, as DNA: TGTGCCAGCAGCCGCGGGACTACCTACACCGGGGAGCTGTTTTTT.

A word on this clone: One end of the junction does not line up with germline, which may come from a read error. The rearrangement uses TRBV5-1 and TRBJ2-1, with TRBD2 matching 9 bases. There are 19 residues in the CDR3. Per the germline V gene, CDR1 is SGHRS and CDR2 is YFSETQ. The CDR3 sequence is CASILDVWPSGGLAYEQFF. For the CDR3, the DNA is TGCGCCAGCATCTTGGACGTTTGGCCTTCGGGGGGACTAGCTTATGAGCAGTTCTTC.

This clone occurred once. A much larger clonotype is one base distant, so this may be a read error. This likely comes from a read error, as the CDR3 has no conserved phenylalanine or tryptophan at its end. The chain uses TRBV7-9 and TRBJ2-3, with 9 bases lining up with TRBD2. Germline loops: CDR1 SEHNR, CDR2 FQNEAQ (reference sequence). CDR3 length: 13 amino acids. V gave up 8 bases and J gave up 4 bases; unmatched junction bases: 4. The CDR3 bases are TGTGCCAGCCACGGCGGGGGGGCAGATACGCAGTATTCT. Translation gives CASHGGGADTQYS.

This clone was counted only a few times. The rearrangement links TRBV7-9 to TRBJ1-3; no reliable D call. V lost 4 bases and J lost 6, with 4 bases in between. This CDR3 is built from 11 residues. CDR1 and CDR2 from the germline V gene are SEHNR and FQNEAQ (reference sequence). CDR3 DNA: TGTGCCAGCAGCTACGTAAACACCATATATTTT. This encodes CASSYVNTIYF.

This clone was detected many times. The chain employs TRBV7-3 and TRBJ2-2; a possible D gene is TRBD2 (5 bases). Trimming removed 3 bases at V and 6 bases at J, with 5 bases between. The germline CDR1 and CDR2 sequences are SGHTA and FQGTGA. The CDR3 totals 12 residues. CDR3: CASSFGAGELFF. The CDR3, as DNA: TGTGCCAGCAGCTTCGGGGCCGGGGAGCTGTTTTTT.

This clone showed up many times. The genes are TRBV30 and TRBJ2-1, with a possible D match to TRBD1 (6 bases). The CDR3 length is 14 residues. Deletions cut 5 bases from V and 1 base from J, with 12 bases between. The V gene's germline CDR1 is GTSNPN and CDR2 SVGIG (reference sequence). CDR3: CAWRSTGSYNEQFF. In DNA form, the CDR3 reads TGTGCCTGGCGGTCGACAGGATCCTACAATGAGCAGTTCTTC.

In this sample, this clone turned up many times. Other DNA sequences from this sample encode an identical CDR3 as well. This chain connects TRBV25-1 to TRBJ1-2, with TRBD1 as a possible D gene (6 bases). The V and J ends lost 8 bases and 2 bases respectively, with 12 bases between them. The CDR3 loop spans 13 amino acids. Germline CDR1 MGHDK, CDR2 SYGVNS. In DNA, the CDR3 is TGTGCCAGCCTGGACAGTGGAAACTATGGCTACACCTTC. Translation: CASLDSGNYGYTF.

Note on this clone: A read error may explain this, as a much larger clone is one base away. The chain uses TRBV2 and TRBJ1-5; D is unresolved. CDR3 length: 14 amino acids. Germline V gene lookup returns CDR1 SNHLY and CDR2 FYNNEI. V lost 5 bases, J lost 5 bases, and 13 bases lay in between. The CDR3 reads CASSLFTSDQPQHF. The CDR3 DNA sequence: TGTGCCAGCAGTTTATTTACATCGGATCAGCCCCAGCATTTT.

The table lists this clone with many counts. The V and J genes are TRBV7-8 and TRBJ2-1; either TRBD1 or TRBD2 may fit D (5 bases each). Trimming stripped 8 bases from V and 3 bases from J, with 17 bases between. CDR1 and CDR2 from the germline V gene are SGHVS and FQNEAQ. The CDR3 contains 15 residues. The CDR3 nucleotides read TGTGCCAGCCGAGGGGAGCTGAGTCTCTACAATGAGCAGTTCTTC. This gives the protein CASRGELSLYNEQFF.

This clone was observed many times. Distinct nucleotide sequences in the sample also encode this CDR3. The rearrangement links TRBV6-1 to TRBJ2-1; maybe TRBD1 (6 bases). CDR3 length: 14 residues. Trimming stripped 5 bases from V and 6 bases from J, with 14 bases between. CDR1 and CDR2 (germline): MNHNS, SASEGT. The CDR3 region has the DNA TGTGCCAGCAGTAACCATTTAGGGGGCAATGAGCAGTTCTTC. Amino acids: CASSNHLGGNEQFF.

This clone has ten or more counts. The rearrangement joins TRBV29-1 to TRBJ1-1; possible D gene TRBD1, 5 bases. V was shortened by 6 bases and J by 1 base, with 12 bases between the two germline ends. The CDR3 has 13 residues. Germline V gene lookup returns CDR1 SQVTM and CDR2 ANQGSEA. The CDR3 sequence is CSVVAGGNTEAFF. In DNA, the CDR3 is TGCAGCGTCGTTGCCGGGGGGAACACTGAAGCTTTCTTT.

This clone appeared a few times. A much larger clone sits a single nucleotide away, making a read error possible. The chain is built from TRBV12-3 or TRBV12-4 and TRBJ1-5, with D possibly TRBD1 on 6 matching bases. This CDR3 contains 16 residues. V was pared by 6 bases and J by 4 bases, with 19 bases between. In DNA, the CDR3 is TGTGCCAGCAGCTCAGGCTGCGGGACAAGTAATCAGCCCCAGCATTTT. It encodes CASSSGCGTSNQPQHF.

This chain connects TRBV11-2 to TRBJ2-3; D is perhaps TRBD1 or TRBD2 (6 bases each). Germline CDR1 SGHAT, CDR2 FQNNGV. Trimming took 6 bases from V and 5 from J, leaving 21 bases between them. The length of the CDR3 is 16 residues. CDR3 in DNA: TGTGCCAGCAGTCGGGGGCGGGACCCCCGAGTAGATACGCAGTATTTT. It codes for CASSRGRDPRVDTQYF.

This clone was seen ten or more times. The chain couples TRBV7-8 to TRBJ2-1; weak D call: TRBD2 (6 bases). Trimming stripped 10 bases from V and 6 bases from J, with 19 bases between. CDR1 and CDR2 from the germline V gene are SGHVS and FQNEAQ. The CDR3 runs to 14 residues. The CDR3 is CATNPSAGFNEQFF. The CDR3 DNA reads TGTGCCACCAACCCATCGGCGGGGTTCAATGAGCAGTTCTTC.

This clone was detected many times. The CDR3 DNA sequence: TGCGCCAGCAGCTTGGGAAATGAAGCTTTCTTT. Translation: CASSLGNEAFF. The chain is built from TRBV5-1 and TRBJ1-1; no definite D call. Germline CDR1 is SGHRS and CDR2 is YFSETQ. The CDR3 loop spans 11 amino acids. V lost 0 bases to trimming and J lost 7 bases, with 4 bases between them.

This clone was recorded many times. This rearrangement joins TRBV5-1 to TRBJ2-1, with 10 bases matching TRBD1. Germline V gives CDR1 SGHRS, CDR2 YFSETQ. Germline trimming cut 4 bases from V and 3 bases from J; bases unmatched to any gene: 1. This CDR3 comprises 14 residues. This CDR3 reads CASSGDRGYNEQFF. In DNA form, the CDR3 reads TGCGCCAGCAGCGGGGACAGGGGCTACAATGAGCAGTTCTTC.

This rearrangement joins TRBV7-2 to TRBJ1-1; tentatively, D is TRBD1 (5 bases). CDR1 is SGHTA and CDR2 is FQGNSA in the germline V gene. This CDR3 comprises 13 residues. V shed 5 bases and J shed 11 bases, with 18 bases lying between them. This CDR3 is CASSPEPGGWAFF. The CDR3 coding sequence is TGTGCCAGCAGCCCTGAGCCCGGGGGGTGGGCTTTCTTT.

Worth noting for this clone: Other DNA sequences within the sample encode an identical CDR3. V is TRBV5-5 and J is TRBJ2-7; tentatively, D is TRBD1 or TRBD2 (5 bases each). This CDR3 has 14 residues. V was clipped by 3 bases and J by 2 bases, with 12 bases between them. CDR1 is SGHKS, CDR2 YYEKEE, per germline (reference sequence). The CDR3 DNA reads TGTGCCAGCAGCTCGACCGGGACCACCTACGAGCAGTACTTC. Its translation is CASSSTGTTYEQYF. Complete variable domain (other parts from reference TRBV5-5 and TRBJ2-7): DAGVTQSPTHLIKTRGQQVTLRCSPISGHKSVSWYQQVLGQGPQFIFQYYEKEERGRGNFPDRFSARQFPNYSSELNVNALLLGDSALYLCASSSTGTTYEQYFGPGTRLTVT.

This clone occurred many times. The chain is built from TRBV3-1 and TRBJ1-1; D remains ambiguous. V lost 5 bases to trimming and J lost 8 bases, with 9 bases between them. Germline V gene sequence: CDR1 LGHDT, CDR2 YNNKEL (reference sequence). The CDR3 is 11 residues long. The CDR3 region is CASSAGSEAFF. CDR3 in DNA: TGTGCCAGCAGCGCCGGGAGCGAAGCTTTCTTT.

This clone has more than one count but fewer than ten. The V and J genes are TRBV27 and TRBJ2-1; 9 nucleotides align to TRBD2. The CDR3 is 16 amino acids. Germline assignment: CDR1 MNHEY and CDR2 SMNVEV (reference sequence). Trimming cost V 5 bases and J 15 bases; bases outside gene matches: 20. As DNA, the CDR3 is TGTGCCAGCAGTCTCTACGCCGGTACTAGCGGGTCCAGGCTGTTCTTC. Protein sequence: CASSLYAGTSGSRLFF.

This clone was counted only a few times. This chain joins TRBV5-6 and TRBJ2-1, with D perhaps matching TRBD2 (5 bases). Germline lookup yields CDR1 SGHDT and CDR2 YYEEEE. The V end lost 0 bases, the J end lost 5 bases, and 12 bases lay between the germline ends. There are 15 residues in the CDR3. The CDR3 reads CASSLAGYEDNEQFF. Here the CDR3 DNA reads TGTGCCAGCAGCTTGGCGGGATACGAGGACAATGAGCAGTTCTTC.

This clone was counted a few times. This chain's CDR3 is CSAAPLAGLETQYF. Here the CDR3 DNA reads TGCAGTGCTGCCCCTCTAGCGGGGCTAGAGACCCAGTACTTC. This chain uses TRBV20-1 with TRBJ2-5; TRBD2 matches at 9 bases. This CDR3 spans 14 amino acids. V was clipped by 5 bases and J by 4 bases; unmatched bases: 8. Germline loops: CDR1 DFQATT, CDR2 SNEGSKA (reference sequence).

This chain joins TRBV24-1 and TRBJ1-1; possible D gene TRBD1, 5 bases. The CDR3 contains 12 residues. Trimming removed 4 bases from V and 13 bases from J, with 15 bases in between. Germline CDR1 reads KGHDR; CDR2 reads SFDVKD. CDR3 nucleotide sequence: TGTGCCACCAGTGACGAAGACAGTCTTGGTTTCTTT. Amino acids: CATSDEDSLGFF.

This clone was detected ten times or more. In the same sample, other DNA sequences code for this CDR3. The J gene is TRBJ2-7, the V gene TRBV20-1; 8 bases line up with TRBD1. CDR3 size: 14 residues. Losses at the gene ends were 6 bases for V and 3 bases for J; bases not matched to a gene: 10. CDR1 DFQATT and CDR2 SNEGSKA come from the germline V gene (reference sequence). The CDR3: CSAPTRQGRYEQYF. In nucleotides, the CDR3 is TGCAGTGCCCCTACCCGACAGGGGCGCTACGAGCAGTACTTC.

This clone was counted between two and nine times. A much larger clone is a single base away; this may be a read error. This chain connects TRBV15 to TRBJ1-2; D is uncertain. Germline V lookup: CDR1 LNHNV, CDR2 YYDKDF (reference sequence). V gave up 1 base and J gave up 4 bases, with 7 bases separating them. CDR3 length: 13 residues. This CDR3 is CATSRAHSYGYTF. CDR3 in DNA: TGTGCCACCAGCAGAGCCCACAGCTATGGCTACACCTTC. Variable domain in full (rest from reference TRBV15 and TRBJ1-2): DAMVIQNPRYQVTQFGKPVTLSCSQTLNHNVMYWYQQKSSQAPKLLFHYYDKDFNNEADTPDNFQSRRPNTSFCFLDIRSPGLGDTAMYLCATSRAHSYGYTFGSGTRLTVV.